The 6 T cell receptor beta chains below all came from one sample that was sequenced in a study of breast tumors, draining lymph nodes, adjacent tissues. TCRdb analysed the multiplex PCR reads with MiXCR anew, one entry per CDR3 protein. The table lists about 230,000 distinct CDR3 sequences, about 30% of them singletons. Samples came from axillary lymph nodes draining the breast cancer. The sequencing sample was made of axillary lymph node tissue. The receptors stem from a female donor with breast cancer. Some clones in this sample may be carry-over from other donors' samples.

The chain combines TRBV30 with TRBJ2-7; the match to TRBD2 covers 16 bases. Trimming removed 0 bases from V and 3 bases from J; junction bases left unmatched: 8. CDR3 length equals 18 residues. Germline V lookup: CDR1 GTSNPN, CDR2 SVGIG (reference sequence). The DNA of the CDR3 is TGTGCCTGGAGTGTATTGGGGACTAGCGGGAGGGGGGGCTACGAGCAGTACTTC. Protein sequence: CAWSVLGTSGRGGYEQYF.

In its sample, this clonotype was seen many times. This rearrangement joins TRBV24-1 to TRBJ2-1; TRBD2 matches 12 bases. This CDR3 spans 16 amino acids. J lost 5 bases, V lost 6 bases, and 7 bases had no gene match. CDR1 and CDR2 from the germline V gene are KGHDR and SFDVKD. CDR3 DNA sequence: TGTGCCACCAGTACTCCGGGACTAGCGGGCGACAATGAGCAGTTCTTC. Translation: CATSTPGLAGDNEQFF.

At least ten counts were recorded for this clonotype. V and J are TRBV28 and TRBJ2-3, with D possibly being TRBD2 (7 bases). Germline V gene sequence: CDR1 MDHEN, CDR2 SYDVKM. The V end was cut by 2 bases, the J end by 6 bases, with 12 bases between. There are 14 residues in the CDR3. The CDR3 DNA sequence: TGTGCCAGCAGTTTACCCAGGGGAGGGGATACGCAGTATTTT. Protein: CASSLPRGGDTQYF.

As regards this clonotype: Given the absence of the conserved phenylalanine or tryptophan at the CDR3 end, a read error is likely. The chain joins TRBV7-8 to TRBJ2-5; 7 nucleotides line up with TRBD1. The CDR3 runs 14 residues. With 4 bases clipped from V and 11 bases from J, the junction kept 13 bases outside the gene matches. Germline loops: CDR1 SGHVS, CDR2 FQNEAQ. CDR3: CASSSTGIADTQYV. The CDR3 DNA reads TGTGCCAGCAGCTCGACAGGGATAGCAGATACACAGTACGTC.

On this clonotype itself: An end of the junction differs from the germline gene, which may be a read error. This chain uses TRBV29-1 with TRBJ1-1, with D perhaps TRBD1 (5 bases). The CDR3 has 14 amino acids. The germline CDR1 and CDR2 sequences are SQVTM and ANQGSEA. The CDR3 nucleotides read TGCAGCTTCCTGGGGGGGATTGGGAACACTGAAACTTTCTTT. Its translation: CSFLGGIGNTETFF.

This clonotype showed up just once. The chain links TRBV19 to TRBJ2-2; 14 bases are shared with TRBD2. In germline, CDR1 is LNHDA, CDR2 SQIVND (reference sequence). CDR3 size: 15 residues. V was pared by 7 bases and J by 8 bases, with 6 bases of the junction left unmatched. CDR3 DNA: TGTGCCAGTACCCTGGGACTAGCGGGAGAAGGGGAGCTGTTTTTT. Amino acids: CASTLGLAGEGELFF.